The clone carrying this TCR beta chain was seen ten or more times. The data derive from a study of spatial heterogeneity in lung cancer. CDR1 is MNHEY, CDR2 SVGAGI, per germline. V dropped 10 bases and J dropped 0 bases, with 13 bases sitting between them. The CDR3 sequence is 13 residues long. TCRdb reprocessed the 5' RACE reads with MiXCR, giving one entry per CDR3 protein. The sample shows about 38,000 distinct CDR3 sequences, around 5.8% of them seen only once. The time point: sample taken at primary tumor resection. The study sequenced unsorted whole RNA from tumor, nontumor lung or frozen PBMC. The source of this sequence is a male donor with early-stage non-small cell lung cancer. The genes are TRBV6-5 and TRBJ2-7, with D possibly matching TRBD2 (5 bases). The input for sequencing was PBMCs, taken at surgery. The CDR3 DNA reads TGTGCCACCAGGCGGGCAGCCTCCTACGAGCAGTACTTC. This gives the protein CATRRAASYEQYF.